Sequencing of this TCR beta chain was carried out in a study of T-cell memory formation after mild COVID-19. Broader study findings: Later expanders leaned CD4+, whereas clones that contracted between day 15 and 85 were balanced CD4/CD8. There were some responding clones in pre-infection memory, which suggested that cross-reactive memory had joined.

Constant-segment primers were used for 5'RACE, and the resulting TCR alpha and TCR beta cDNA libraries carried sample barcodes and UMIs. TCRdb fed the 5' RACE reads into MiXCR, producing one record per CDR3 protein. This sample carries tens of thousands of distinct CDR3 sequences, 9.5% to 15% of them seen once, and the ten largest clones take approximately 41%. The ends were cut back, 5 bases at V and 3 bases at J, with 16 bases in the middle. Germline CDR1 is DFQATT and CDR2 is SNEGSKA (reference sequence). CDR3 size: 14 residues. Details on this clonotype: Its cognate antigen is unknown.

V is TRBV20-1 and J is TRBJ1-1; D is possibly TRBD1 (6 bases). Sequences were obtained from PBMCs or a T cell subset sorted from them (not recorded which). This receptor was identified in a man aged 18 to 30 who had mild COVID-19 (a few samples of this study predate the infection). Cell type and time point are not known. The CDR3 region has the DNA TGCAGTGCTCCGGACGTCGGGGGCCACACTGAAGCTTTCTTT. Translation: CSAPDVGGHTEAFF.